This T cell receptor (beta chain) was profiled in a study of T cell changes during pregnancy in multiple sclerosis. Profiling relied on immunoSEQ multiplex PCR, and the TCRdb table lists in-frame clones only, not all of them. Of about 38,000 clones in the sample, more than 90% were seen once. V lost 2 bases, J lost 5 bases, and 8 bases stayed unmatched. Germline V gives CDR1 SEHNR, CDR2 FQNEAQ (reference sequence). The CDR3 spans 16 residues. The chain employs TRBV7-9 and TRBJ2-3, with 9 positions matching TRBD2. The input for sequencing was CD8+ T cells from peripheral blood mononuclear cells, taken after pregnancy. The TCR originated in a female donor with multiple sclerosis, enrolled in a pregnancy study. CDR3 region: CASSLTRGGQGDTQYF. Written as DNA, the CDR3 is TGTGCCAGCAGCTTAACGCGGGGGGGCCAGGGAGATACGCAGTATTTT.